The 27 T cell receptor beta chains in this list originate from one sample, sequenced in a study of blood T cell repertoires in COVID-19. TCRdb's copy holds only in-frame clones and misses some; the assay was immunoSEQ multiplex PCR. The table includes roughly 180,000 clones, approximately 80% detected once. Sequencing was performed on peripheral blood. The source of these receptors is a middle-aged woman with COVID-19, enrolled during active disease.

The V and J genes are TRBV9 and TRBJ1-2; possible D gene TRBD1, 6 bases. Germline V gene lookup returns CDR1 SGDLS and CDR2 YYNGEE. The CDR3 extends over 13 amino acids. The ends were cut back, 0 bases at V and 8 bases at J, with 11 bases in the middle. The CDR3 sequence is CASSVVGAQGYTF. The CDR3 region has the DNA TGTGCCAGCAGCGTAGTGGGGGCGCAGGGCTACACCTTC. The whole variable domain, filled in from reference TRBV9 and TRBJ1-2, reads DSGVTQTPKHLITATGQRVTLRCSPRSGDLSVYWYQQSLDQGLQFLIQYYNGEERAKGNILERFSAQQFPDLHSELNLSSLELGDSALYFCASSVVGAQGYTFGSGTRLTVV.

Remarks on this clone: The junction departs from the called germline gene at one end, perhaps through a read error. V gene TRBV19 combines with J gene TRBJ2-5; possible D gene TRBD2, 6 bases. CDR3 length: 12 amino acids. Germline V gives CDR1 LNHDA, CDR2 SQIVND (reference sequence). The CDR3 protein is CTSWRARETQYF. The CDR3 DNA sequence: TGTACCAGTTGGAGGGCCCGGGAGACCCAGTACTTC.

The genes are TRBV5-1 and TRBJ1-6; D uncertain. The CDR3 is 15 amino acids. Germline values: CDR1 SGHRS, CDR2 YFSETQ. Trimming took off 4 bases at V and 7 bases at J, with 15 bases between the two ends. CDR3 nucleotides: TGCGCCAGCAGCGGCAGGACGGGAGAGAATTCACCCCTCCACTTT. Protein: CASSGRTGENSPLHF. Using reference TRBV5-1 and TRBJ1-6 for the parts outside the CDR3, the full variable domain is KAGVTQTPRYLIKTRGQQVTLSCSPISGHRSVSWYQQTPGQGLQFLFEYFSETQRNKGNFPGRFSGRQFSNSRSEMNVSTLELGDSALYLCASSGRTGENSPLHFGNGTRLTVT.

The genes are TRBV9 and TRBJ1-5; D might be TRBD1 (5 bases). Germline V CDR1 and CDR2: SGDLS, YYNGEE. The CDR3 contains 13 residues. Deletions cut 2 bases from V and 7 bases from J, with 10 bases between. The DNA for the CDR3 is TGTGCCAGCAGCGTCGGGGGAAGCCAGCCCCAGCATTTT. It specifies CASSVGGSQPQHF.

The chain joins TRBV27 to TRBJ1-2; D is undetermined. The CDR3 sequence is 13 residues long. Trimming left V 6 bases short and J 4 bases short, with 12 bases between. Per germline, CDR1 MNHEY and CDR2 SMNVEV (reference sequence). CDR3: CASRVNITYGYTF. Here the CDR3 DNA reads TGTGCCAGCAGGGTAAACATTACCTATGGCTACACCTTC.

The rearrangement joins TRBV28 to TRBJ2-2; D is unresolved. From germline, CDR1 is MDHEN and CDR2 SYDVKM. The CDR3 extends over 12 amino acids. V lost 3 bases, J lost 6 bases, and 5 bases lay in between. The CDR3 here is CASSLRPGELFF. The DNA of the CDR3 is TGTGCCAGCAGTTTGCGTCCCGGGGAGCTGTTTTTT.

J is TRBJ2-7 and V is TRBV12-5, with D unclear. V lost 1 base and J 2 bases, leaving 6 bases between the germline ends. The germline gives CDR1 LGHNT, CDR2 FRNRAP. The CDR3 covers 13 residues. The CDR3 region is CASGLAYTYEQYF. The DNA of the CDR3 is TGTGCTAGTGGTTTGGCGTATACCTACGAGCAGTACTTC.

This clone was seen more than once but under ten times. The chain carries TRBV6-5 and TRBJ1-1; D gene uncertain. Germline assignment: CDR1 MNHEY and CDR2 SVGAGI. The V and J ends lost 7 bases and 5 bases respectively, with 14 bases between them. This CDR3 has 13 residues. The CDR3 reads CASTPFPGTEAFF. The CDR3 bases are TGTGCCAGCACTCCTTTTCCGGGGACTGAAGCTTTCTTT.

This clone was detected a few times. The V and J genes are TRBV12-3 or TRBV12-4 and TRBJ2-5; no firm D call. Trimming cost V 4 bases and J 1 base, with 4 bases left between them. The CDR3 covers 12 residues. The CDR3 DNA follows: TGTGCCAGCAGTTACAGCCAAGAGACCCAGTACTTC. It codes for CASSYSQETQYF.

The V and J genes are TRBV12-3 or TRBV12-4 and TRBJ2-7; 9 nucleotides align to TRBD2. V lost 3 bases to trimming and J lost 4 bases; unmatched junction nucleotides: 1. The CDR3 is 13 residues long. CDR3 protein: CASSLREGYEQYF. The CDR3 DNA reads as TGTGCCAGCAGTTTGCGGGAGGGGTACGAGCAGTACTTC.

This clone was counted many times. The chain employs TRBV27 and TRBJ2-5; maybe TRBD1 (5 bases). The CDR3 totals 15 residues. Germline V gene lookup returns CDR1 MNHEY and CDR2 SMNVEV (reference sequence). V gave up 5 bases and J gave up 4 bases, with 17 bases separating them. CDR3 coding DNA: TGTGCCAGCAGTCCGCACACTACTCAGGGAGAGACCCAGTACTTC. Its protein product is CASSPHTTQGETQYF.

Only a few counts were recorded for this clone. This CDR3 is also generated by other DNA sequences in the sample. The V gene is TRBV3-1 (or the pseudogene TRBV3-2), the J gene TRBJ1-4; D may be TRBD1 (5 bases). The germline V gene encodes CDR1 LGHDT and CDR2 YNNKEL (reference sequence). V was pared by 6 bases and J by 11 bases, with 13 bases between. The CDR3 is made up of 12 amino acids. The CDR3 loop is CASRRGSEKLFF. For the CDR3, the DNA is TGTGCCAGCAGGCGGGGGTCAGAGAAACTGTTTTTT.

The chain has TRBV5-1 and TRBJ2-7, with 13 bases that match TRBD2. Germline loops: CDR1 SGHRS, CDR2 YFSETQ. This CDR3 is 15 amino acids long. V was pared by 6 bases and J by 5 bases, with 8 bases of the junction left unmatched. As DNA, the CDR3 is TGCGCCAGCAACCTAGGGACTAGCGGGATCCACGAGCAGTACTTC. This sequence encodes CASNLGTSGIHEQYF.

This clone was seen only a few times. Germline and junction disagree at one end, which may indicate a read error. The J gene is TRBJ1-1, the V gene TRBV12-5; 11 bases match TRBD1. Germline V gene sequence: CDR1 LGHNT, CDR2 FRNRAP. CDR3 length: 14 amino acids. The CDR3 nucleotides are TGTGCTAGTCGTTTAGGGACAGGGGGCACTGAAGCTTTCTTT. It translates to CASRLGTGGTEAFF.

The genes are TRBV7-9 and TRBJ1-2; 8 nucleotides align to TRBD1. Germline V CDR1 and CDR2: SEHNR, FQNEAQ (reference sequence). This CDR3 is 15 amino acids long. The V segment lost 3 bases and the J segment 3 bases; nucleotides outside the gene matches: 6. The CDR3, as DNA: TGTGCCAGCAGCTTTGGGGCGACAGGGGACTATGGCTACACCTTC. It encodes CASSFGATGDYGYTF. The whole variable domain, remainder taken from reference TRBV7-9 and TRBJ1-2, is DTGVSQNPRHKITKRGQNVTFRCDPISEHNRLYWYRQTLGQGPEFLTYFQNEAQLEKSRLLSDRFSAERPKGSFSTLEIQRTEQGDSAMYLCASSFGATGDYGYTFGSGTRLTVV.

A remark on this clone: The identical CDR3 is also encoded by other nucleotide sequences in the sample. The chain has TRBV5-1 and TRBJ1-5; TRBD1 aligns across 7 bases. The CDR3 length is 14 residues. V was clipped by 4 bases and J by 3 bases; unmatched bases: 4. The germline CDR1 and CDR2 sequences are SGHRS and YFSETQ. The CDR3 nucleotides are TGCGCCAGCAGCCCGACAGGGAACAATCAGCCCCAGCATTTT. As protein: CASSPTGNNQPQHF.

This clone has at least ten counts. In nucleotides, the CDR3 is TGTGCCAGCAGTTCAAACCGCCGACAGGGGGTTTCACCCCTCCACTTT. Encoded protein: CASSSNRRQGVSPLHF. This chain connects TRBV27 to TRBJ1-6; 9 bases are shared with TRBD1. From germline, CDR1 is MNHEY and CDR2 SMNVEV (reference sequence). The CDR3 sequence is 16 residues long. V shed 4 bases, J shed 9 bases, and the junction held 10 bases outside the gene matches.

In this sample, this clone turned up once. The V call is TRBV24-1, the J call TRBJ1-2; D not resolved. The germline CDR1 and CDR2 sequences are KGHDR and SFDVKD. This CDR3 contains 14 residues. Trimming took off 2 bases at V and 4 bases at J, with 10 bases between the two ends. The CDR3 DNA is TGTGCCACCAGTGATTGGAGGGCAGGCTATGGCTACACCTTC. Translated: CATSDWRAGYGYTF.

This chain uses TRBV6-5 with TRBJ2-7; D uncertain. The CDR3 runs to 13 residues. Looked up from germline, CDR1 is MNHEY and CDR2 is SVGAGI. V was cut by 7 bases and J by 7 bases, with 17 bases left in between. The CDR3 DNA sequence: TGTGCCAGCACAACCCCCGTGAGCCAAGAGCAGTACTTC. It translates to CASTTPVSQEQYF.

The chain uses TRBV18 and TRBJ1-1; D not resolved. The ends were cut back, 3 bases at V and 5 bases at J, with 7 bases in the middle. The CDR3 loop spans 12 amino acids. CDR1 and CDR2 (germline): KGHSH, LQKENI. DNA for the CDR3: TGTGCCAGCTCACCGGAGTTTACTGAAGCTTTCTTT. Protein: CASSPEFTEAFF.

The gene calls are TRBV11-2 and TRBJ1-2, with TRBD1 as a possible D gene (5 bases). This CDR3 is 13 amino acids long. Germline assignment: CDR1 SGHAT and CDR2 FQNNGV. The germline V and J ends were trimmed by 7 bases and 3 bases, with 12 bases remaining between them. Here the CDR3 reads CASTPDTYYGYTF. As DNA, the CDR3 is TGTGCCAGCACCCCGGACACCTACTATGGCTACACCTTC.

V and J are TRBV6-5 and TRBJ2-1, with a weak D call TRBD2 (6 bases). V was clipped by 5 bases and J by 9 bases, with 11 bases between them. This CDR3 is 12 amino acids long. Germline loops: CDR1 MNHEY, CDR2 SVGAGI. In DNA, the CDR3 is TGTGCCAGCAGTCGCCTGGGGGGTGAGCAGTTCTTC. This translates into CASSRLGGEQFF.

The count of this clone is one. The chain carries TRBV11-2 and TRBJ1-2, with D unresolved. Deletions cut 1 base from V and 3 bases from J, with 12 bases between. Germline V gives CDR1 SGHAT, CDR2 FQNNGV. CDR3 length: 15 amino acids. The CDR3 bases are TGTGCCAGCAGCTTAGGAATACGGTCTGACTATGGCTACACCTTC. Amino acids: CASSLGIRSDYGYTF.

The chain employs TRBV6-5 and TRBJ2-1; 9 bases match TRBD2. CDR1 and CDR2 (germline): MNHEY, SVGAGI. After removal of 7 bases from V and 9 bases from J, the junction contained 10 bases not matched to a gene. This CDR3 is built from 14 residues. The CDR3: CASIASGTWGEQFF. The CDR3 nucleotides read TGTGCCAGCATTGCTAGCGGGACTTGGGGTGAGCAGTTCTTC.

The chain links TRBV20-1 to TRBJ2-1, with 12 bases identical to TRBD2. Per germline, CDR1 DFQATT and CDR2 SNEGSKA (reference sequence). CDR3 length equals 18 residues. V was clipped by 3 bases and J by 2 bases; unmatched bases: 11. CDR3 protein: CSASPSGRGGGTYNEQFF. CDR3 nucleotide sequence: TGCAGTGCTAGTCCTAGCGGGAGGGGGGGTGGCACCTACAATGAGCAGTTCTTC.

This sequence joins TRBV28 and TRBJ1-1, with 7 positions matching TRBD1. Germline trimming cut 4 bases from V and 6 bases from J; bases unmatched to any gene: 14. From germline, CDR1 is MDHEN and CDR2 SYDVKM. The CDR3 contains 16 residues. The CDR3: CASSSQSTGSIAEAFF. The CDR3 DNA is TGTGCCAGCAGTTCCCAATCGACAGGGAGCATAGCTGAAGCTTTCTTT.

V is TRBV21-1 and J is TRBJ2-1; TRBD1 is taken as the D call from the table, unchecked against the DNA. TRBV21-1 has pseudogene status. The CDR3 totals 16 residues. CDR3 amino acids: CASSWRAGPLYNEQFF. CDR3 bases: TGTGCCAGCAGCTGGCGAGCAGGGCCCCTCTACAATGAGCAGTTCTTC.